The 9 T cell receptor beta chains below all came from one sample that was sequenced in a study of blood T cells in healthy people across ages. It was with a sample-barcoded 5' primer and a J-beta primer mix that a second PCR of roughly 6 to 12 cycles was run. Using its own MiXCR run on the 5' RACE reads, TCRdb lists one record per CDR3 protein. The table has roughly 1.7 million distinct CDR3 sequences, about 31% seen once. The sequencing input was blood. The receptors were sampled from a woman aged 25 to 39 in good health.

The rearrangement joins TRBV7-3 to TRBJ2-1; the D is unclear. Germline CDR1 and CDR2: SGHTA and FQGTGA. This CDR3 has 12 amino acids. V lost 5 bases to trimming and J lost 10 bases, with 12 bases between them. The CDR3 nucleotides read TGTGCCAGCAGCCCCTATCCCGGGGAGCAGTTCTTC. It specifies CASSPYPGEQFF.

There are a few counts of this clonotype. This sequence joins TRBV20-1 and TRBJ2-7, with 8 bases identical to TRBD2. Germline CDR1 and CDR2: DFQATT and SNEGSKA (reference sequence). CDR3 length equals 16 residues. Unmatched junction bases numbered 14, after V lost 6 bases and J lost 1 base. The CDR3 loop is CSAGDSSGPSSYEQYF. The CDR3 coding sequence is TGCAGTGCCGGCGATTCTAGCGGGCCTTCTTCCTACGAGCAGTACTTC.

This clonotype has more than one count but fewer than ten. The chain combines TRBV6-1 with TRBJ2-3; no definite D call. This CDR3 comprises 14 residues. Looked up from germline, CDR1 is MNHNS and CDR2 is SASEGT. The V end lost 0 bases, the J end lost 6 bases, and 10 bases lay between the germline ends. The CDR3 is CASSEAEGLDTQYF. The CDR3, as DNA: TGTGCCAGCAGTGAAGCGGAAGGTTTGGATACGCAGTATTTT.

This clonotype was found many times. The CDR3 sequence: CSVEGDRVAYGYTF. The CDR3 DNA is TGCAGCGTTGAGGGGGACAGGGTCGCCTATGGCTACACCTTC. This rearrangement joins TRBV29-1 to TRBJ1-2; 9 bases fit TRBD1. The CDR3 is 14 amino acids. CDR1 is SQVTM and CDR2 is ANQGSEA in the germline V gene. Unmatched junction bases numbered 6, after V lost 3 bases and J lost 4 bases.

This chain joins TRBV5-1 and TRBJ2-7, with 7 positions matching TRBD1. Germline V gene data show CDR1 as SGHRS and CDR2 as YFSETQ. The CDR3 is made up of 14 amino acids. V shed 5 bases, J shed 3 bases, and the junction held 8 bases outside the gene matches. Here the CDR3 DNA reads TGCGCCAGCAGGAAGGGGGCCGGATTCTACGAGCAGTACTTC. It yields the protein CASRKGAGFYEQYF.

This clonotype turned up a few times. The gene calls are TRBV20-1 and TRBJ2-1, with D unresolved. The CDR3 totals 12 residues. Trimming shortened V by 1 base and J by 13 bases, and 14 bases separated the two germline ends. Germline V CDR1 and CDR2: DFQATT, SNEGSKA (reference sequence). CDR3: CSARVVGLAQFF. CDR3 bases: TGCAGTGCTAGAGTGGTAGGGCTGGCCCAGTTCTTC.

The chain recombines TRBV3-1 with TRBJ1-2; no clear D gene. The germline V and J ends were trimmed by 4 bases and 10 bases, with 16 bases remaining between them. The CDR3 consists of 13 residues. The germline V gene encodes CDR1 LGHDT and CDR2 YNNKEL (reference sequence). The CDR3 sequence: CASSLSPDNSYTF. The CDR3 nucleotides are TGTGCCAGCAGCCTATCCCCCGACAACTCCTACACCTTC.

The chain is built from TRBV12-3 or TRBV12-4 and TRBJ2-7, with D tentatively TRBD1 (6 bases). The CDR3 is made up of 15 amino acids. The V and J ends lost 8 bases and 2 bases respectively, with 19 bases between them. CDR3 amino acids: CASCYRDTGTYEQYF. The CDR3, as DNA: TGTGCCAGCTGTTACCGGGACACTGGGACCTACGAGCAGTACTTC.

Only a few counts were recorded for this clonotype. The V call is TRBV5-1, the J call TRBJ1-2, with no clear D. This CDR3 has 18 residues. V was clipped by 3 bases and J by 0 bases, with 21 bases between them. Germline values: CDR1 SGHRS, CDR2 YFSETQ. CDR3 in amino acids: CASSSWTSRLKANYGYTF. DNA of the CDR3: TGCGCCAGCAGCTCTTGGACGTCAAGGCTTAAAGCTAACTATGGCTACACCTTC.